The present T cell receptor beta chain was sequenced within a study of response to subunit inactivated influenza vaccine. Via MiXCR, TCRdb re-called the RT-PCR reads, giving one row per CDR3 protein. The table has hundreds of thousands of distinct CDR3 sequences, roughly 10% seen once. The table lists this clonotype with many counts. The sequencing here drew on PBMCs from blood, taken on the day of vaccination. This TCR was sampled from a man aged 50 to 60 who received an inactivated influenza vaccine.

Here the CDR3 reads CASSVVGTGGHGELFF. The CDR3 coding sequence is TGTGCCAGCAGCGTAGTGGGGACAGGGGGACACGGGGAGCTGTTTTTT. The chain employs TRBV9 and TRBJ2-2; 11 nucleotides agree with TRBD1. After removal of 0 bases from V and 7 bases from J, the junction contained 5 bases not matched to a gene. Germline CDR1 is SGDLS and CDR2 is YYNGEE. CDR3 size: 16 residues.